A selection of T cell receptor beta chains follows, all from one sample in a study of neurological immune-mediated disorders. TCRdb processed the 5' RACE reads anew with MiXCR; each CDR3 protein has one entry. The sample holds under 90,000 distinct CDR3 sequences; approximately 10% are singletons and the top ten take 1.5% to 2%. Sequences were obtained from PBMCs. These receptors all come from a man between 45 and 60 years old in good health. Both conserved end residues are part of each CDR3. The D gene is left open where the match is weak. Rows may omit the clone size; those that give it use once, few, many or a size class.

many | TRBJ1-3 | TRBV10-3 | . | CATTKDRGVIISGNTIYF | TGTGCCACCACGAAAGACCGGGGTGTTATTATCTCTGGAAACACCATATATTTT
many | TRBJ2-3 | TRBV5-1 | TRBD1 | CASSLRGDRGTDTQYF | TGCGCCAGCAGCTTGCGGGGGGACAGGGGCACAGATACGCAGTATTTT
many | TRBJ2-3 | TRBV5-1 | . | CASMGFNTQYF | TGCGCCAGCATGGGGTTTAATACGCAGTATTTT
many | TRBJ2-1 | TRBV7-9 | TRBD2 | CASSPLAGGPENNEQFF | TGTGCCAGCAGCCCCCTAGCGGGAGGGCCCGAAAACAATGAGCAGTTCTTC
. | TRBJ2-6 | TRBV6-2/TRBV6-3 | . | CASGGRRTGANVLTF | TGTGCCAGCGGAGGGCGGCGGACTGGGGCCAACGTCCTGACTTTC
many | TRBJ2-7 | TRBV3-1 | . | CASSQDRDTSSYEQYF | TGTGCCAGCAGCCAAGATAGGGACACCTCTTCCTACGAGCAGTACTTC
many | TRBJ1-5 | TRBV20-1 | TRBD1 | CSAGDRGLEQPQHF | TGCAGTGCTGGAGATAGGGGGCTCGAACAGCCCCAGCATTTT
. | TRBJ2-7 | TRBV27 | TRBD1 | CASRGTGEYEQYF | TGTGCCAGCAGGGGGACAGGGGAGTACGAGCAGTACTTC
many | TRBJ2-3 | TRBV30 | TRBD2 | CAWSALAGTADTQYF | TGTGCCTGGAGTGCACTAGCGGGGACGGCAGATACGCAGTATTTT
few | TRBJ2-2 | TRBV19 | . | CASSPGQPGELFF | TGTGCCAGTAGTCCTGGACAGCCCGGGGAGCTGTTTTTT
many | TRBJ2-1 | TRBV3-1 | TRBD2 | CASSQGLAGAPSYTNEQFF | TGTGCCAGCAGCCAAGGGCTAGCGGGGGCCCCTTCCTACACCAATGAGCAGTTCTTC
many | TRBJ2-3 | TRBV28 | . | CASSSTRKATDTQYF | TGTGCCAGCAGTTCGACCCGGAAGGCGACAGATACGCAGTATTTT
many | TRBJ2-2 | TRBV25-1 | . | CASSAHRGGAGELFF | TGTGCCAGCAGTGCCCACAGGGGGGGGGCCGGGGAGCTGTTTTTT
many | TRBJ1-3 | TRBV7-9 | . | CAHAARTLSGNTIYF | TGTGCCCACGCGGCGAGAACCCTCTCTGGAAACACCATATATTTT
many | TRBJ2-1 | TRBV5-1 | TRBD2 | CASSRGLALHNEQFF | TGCGCCAGCAGCCGTGGACTAGCCCTCCACAATGAGCAGTTCTTC
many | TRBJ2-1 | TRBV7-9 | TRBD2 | CASSHSPGLAGGPSYNEQFF | TGTGCCAGCAGCCACTCTCCGGGACTAGCGGGAGGGCCTTCCTACAATGAGCAGTTCTTC
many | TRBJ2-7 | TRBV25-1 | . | CASSESPLTSYEQYF | TGTGCCAGCAGTGAAAGCCCCCTAACCTCCTACGAGCAGTACTTC
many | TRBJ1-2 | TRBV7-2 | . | CASSLATPSYGYTF | TGTGCCAGCAGCTTAGCGACACCCAGCTATGGCTACACCTTC
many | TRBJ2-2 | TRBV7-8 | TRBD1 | CASRNRGRTTGELFF | TGTGCCAGCAGAAACAGGGGGCGAACGACCGGGGAGCTGTTTTTT
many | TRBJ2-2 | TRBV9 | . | CASSVVAILNTGELFF | TGTGCCAGCAGCGTAGTCGCCATCCTGAACACCGGGGAGCTGTTTTTT
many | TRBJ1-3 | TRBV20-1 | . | CSAERALSGNTIYF | TGCAGTGCGGAGAGGGCCCTCTCTGGAAACACCATATATTTT